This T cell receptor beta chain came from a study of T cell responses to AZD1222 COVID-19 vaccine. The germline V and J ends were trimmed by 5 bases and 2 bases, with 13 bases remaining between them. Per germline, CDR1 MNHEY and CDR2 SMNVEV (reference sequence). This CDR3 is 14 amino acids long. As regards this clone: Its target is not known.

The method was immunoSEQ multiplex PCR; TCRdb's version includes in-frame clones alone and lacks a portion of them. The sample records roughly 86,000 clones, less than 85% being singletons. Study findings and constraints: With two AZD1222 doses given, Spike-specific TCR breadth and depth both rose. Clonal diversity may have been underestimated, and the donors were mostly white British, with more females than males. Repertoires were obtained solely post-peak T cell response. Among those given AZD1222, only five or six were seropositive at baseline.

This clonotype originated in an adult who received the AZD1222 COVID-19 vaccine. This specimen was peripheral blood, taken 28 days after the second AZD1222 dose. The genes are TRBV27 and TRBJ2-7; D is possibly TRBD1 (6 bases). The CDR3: CASSTDRNTYEQYF. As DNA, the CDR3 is TGTGCCAGCAGTACCGACAGGAACACCTACGAGCAGTACTTC.